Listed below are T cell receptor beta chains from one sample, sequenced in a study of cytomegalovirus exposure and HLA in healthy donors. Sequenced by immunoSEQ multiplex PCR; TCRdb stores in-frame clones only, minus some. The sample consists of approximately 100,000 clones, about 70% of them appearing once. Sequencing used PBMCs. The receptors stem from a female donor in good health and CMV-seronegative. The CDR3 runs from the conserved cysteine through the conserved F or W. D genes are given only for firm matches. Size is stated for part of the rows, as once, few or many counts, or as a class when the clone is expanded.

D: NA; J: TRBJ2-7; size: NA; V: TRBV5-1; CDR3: CASSLGGPSYEQYF; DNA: TGCGCCAGCAGCTTGGGGGGGCCCTCCTACGAGCAGTACTTC
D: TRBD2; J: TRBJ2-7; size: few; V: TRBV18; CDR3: CASSLTSGSYEQYF; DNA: TGTGCCAGCTCACTGACTAGCGGGAGCTACGAGCAGTACTTC
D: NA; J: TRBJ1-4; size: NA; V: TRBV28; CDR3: CASHLSGGKEKLFF; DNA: TGTGCCAGCCACCTAAGTGGGGGGAAAGAAAAACTGTTTTTT
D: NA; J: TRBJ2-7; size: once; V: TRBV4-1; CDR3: CASSQIGGAYEQYF; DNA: TGCGCCAGCAGCCAAATCGGCGGGGCCTACGAGCAGTACTTC
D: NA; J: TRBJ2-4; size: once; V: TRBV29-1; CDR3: CSVEESGGLNIQYF; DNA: TGCAGCGTTGAGGAGTCAGGGGGGTTAAACATTCAGTACTTC
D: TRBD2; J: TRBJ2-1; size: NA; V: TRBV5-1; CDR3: CASSLPGTSGDNEQFF; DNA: TGCGCCAGCAGCTTACCTGGGACTAGCGGGGACAATGAGCAGTTCTTC
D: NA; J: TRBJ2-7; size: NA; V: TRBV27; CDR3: CASSLEGGLSSYEQYF; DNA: TGTGCCAGCAGTTTAGAGGGCGGACTTAGCTCCTACGAGCAGTACTTC
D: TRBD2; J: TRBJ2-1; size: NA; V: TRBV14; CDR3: CASSQQPSGRANNEQFF; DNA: TGTGCCAGCAGCCAACAACCTAGCGGGAGGGCGAACAATGAGCAGTTCTTC
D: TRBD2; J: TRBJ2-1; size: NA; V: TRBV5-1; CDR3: CASSLGAGGPGEQFF; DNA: TGCGCCAGCAGCTTGGGGGCGGGAGGGCCAGGTGAGCAGTTCTTC
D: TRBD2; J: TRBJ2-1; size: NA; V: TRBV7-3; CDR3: CASSPTSGRAFNEQFF; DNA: TGTGCCAGCAGCCCCACTAGCGGGAGGGCCTTCAATGAGCAGTTCTTC
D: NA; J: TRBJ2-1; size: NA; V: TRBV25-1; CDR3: CASSGSYSEEQFF; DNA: TGTGCCAGCAGTGGATCGTATTCGGAGGAGCAGTTCTTC
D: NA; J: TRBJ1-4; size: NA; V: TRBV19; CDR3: CASSTLNEKLFF; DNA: TGTGCCAGTAGTACCTTAAATGAAAAACTGTTTTTT
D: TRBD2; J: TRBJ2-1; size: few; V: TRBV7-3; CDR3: CASSLSREYYNEQFF; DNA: TGTGCCAGCAGCTTATCGCGGGAGTACTACAATGAGCAGTTCTTC
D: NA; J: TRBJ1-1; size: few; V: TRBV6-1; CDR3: CASRGTGGHTEAFF; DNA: TGTGCCAGCAGGGGGACGGGGGGTCACACTGAAGCTTTCTTT
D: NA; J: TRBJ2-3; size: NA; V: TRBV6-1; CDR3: CASSEGGDTDTQYF; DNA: TGTGCCAGCAGCGAAGGCGGAGACACAGATACGCAGTATTTT
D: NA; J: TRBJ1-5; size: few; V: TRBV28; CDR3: CATRGTGMHQPQHF; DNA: TGTGCCACAAGAGGTACAGGGATGCATCAGCCCCAGCATTTT
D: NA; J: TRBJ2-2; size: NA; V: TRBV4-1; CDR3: CASSQDPLARRGDTGELFF; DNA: TGCGCCAGCAGCCAAGACCCCCTAGCGCGGCGCGGGGACACCGGGGAGCTGTTTTTT
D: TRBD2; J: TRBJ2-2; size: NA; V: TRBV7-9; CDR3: CASSTRLAVSRELFF; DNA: TGTGCCAGCAGCACTAGACTAGCGGTTTCCCGGGAGCTGTTTTTT
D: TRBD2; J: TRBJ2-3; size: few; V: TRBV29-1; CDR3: CSVDGTSGRGTDTQYF; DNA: TGCAGCGTTGATGGGACTAGCGGGAGAGGAACAGATACGCAGTATTTT
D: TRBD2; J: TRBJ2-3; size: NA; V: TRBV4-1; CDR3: CASSQEFGLAGGLDTQYF; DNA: TGCGCCAGCAGCCAAGAATTTGGTCTAGCGGGAGGTTTGGATACGCAGTATTTT
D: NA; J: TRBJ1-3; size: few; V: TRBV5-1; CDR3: CASSLRGAGNTIYF; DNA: TGCGCCAGCAGCTTACGGGGAGCTGGAAACACCATATATTTT
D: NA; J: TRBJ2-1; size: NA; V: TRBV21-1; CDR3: CASSLPEQSYNEQFF; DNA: TGTGCCAGCAGCCTCCCGGAGCAGAGCTACAATGAGCAGTTCTTC
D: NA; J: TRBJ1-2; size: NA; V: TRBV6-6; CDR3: CASSYTGTGYTF; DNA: TGTGCCAGCAGTTACACAGGGACTGGCTACACCTTC
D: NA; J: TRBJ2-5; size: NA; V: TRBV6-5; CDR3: CATQGWRSQETQYF; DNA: TGTGCCACCCAGGGGTGGCGGTCCCAAGAGACCCAGTACTTC
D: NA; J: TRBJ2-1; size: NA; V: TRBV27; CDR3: CVIEGGRMSSYNEQFF; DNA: TGTGTCATCGAGGGCGGCCGCATGAGCTCCTACAATGAGCAGTTCTTC
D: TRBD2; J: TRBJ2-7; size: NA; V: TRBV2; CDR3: CASRLAYTYEQYF; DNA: TGTGCCAGCAGACTAGCGTACACCTACGAGCAGTACTTC
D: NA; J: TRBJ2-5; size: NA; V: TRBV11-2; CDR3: CASGHGAQETQYF; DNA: TGTGCCAGCGGACATGGGGCCCAAGAGACCCAGTACTTC
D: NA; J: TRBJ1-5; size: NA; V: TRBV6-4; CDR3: CASSDGTQDDQPQHF; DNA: TGTGCCAGCAGTGACGGGACACAAGATGATCAGCCCCAGCATTTT
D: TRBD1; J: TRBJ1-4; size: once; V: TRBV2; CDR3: CASSDPTGGNEKLFF; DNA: TGTGCCAGCAGTGATCCGACAGGGGGGAATGAAAAACTGTTTTTT
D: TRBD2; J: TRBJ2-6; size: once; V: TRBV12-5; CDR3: CASATTSGISGANVLTF; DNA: TGTGCTAGTGCCACGACTAGCGGGATCTCTGGGGCCAACGTCCTGACTTTC
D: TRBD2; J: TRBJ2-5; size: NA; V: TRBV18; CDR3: CASSPLAGGETQYF; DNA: TGTGCCAGCTCACCTCTAGCGGGAGGAGAGACCCAGTACTTC
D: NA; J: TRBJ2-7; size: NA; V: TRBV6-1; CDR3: CASNLQEGPYEQYF; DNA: TGTGCCAGCAATTTACAGGAGGGGCCCTACGAGCAGTACTTC
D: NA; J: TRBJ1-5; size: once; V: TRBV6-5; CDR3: CASTPGGTNQPQHF; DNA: TGTGCCAGCACCCCTGGGGGCACCAATCAGCCCCAGCATTTT
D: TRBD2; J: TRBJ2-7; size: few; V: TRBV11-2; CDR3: CASSLDRSGRLYEQYF; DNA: TGTGCCAGCAGCTTAGATCGAAGCGGGAGGCTGTACGAGCAGTACTTC
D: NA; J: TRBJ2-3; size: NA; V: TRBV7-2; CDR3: CASSSALGTQYF; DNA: TGTGCCAGCAGCTCGGCTCTAGGTACGCAGTATTTT
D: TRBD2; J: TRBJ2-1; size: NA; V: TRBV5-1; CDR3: CASSPSGTLNNEQFF; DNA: TGCGCCAGCAGCCCAAGCGGGACCCTTAACAATGAGCAGTTCTTC
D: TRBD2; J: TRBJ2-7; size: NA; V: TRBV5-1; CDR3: CASSYVGAGTGEQYF; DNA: TGCGCCAGCAGCTACGTAGGAGCGGGAACGGGGGAGCAGTACTTC
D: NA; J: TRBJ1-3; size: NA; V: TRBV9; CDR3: CASSVGERGGKTGNTIYF; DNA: TGTGCCAGCAGCGTAGGGGAAAGGGGGGGAAAAACTGGAAACACCATATATTTT
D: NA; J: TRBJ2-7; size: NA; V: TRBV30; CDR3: CAWTEGYEQYF; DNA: TGTGCCTGGACAGAGGGTTACGAGCAGTACTTC
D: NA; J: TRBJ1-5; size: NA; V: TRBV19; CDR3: CASSMRRLPAYSNQPQHF; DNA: TGTGCCAGTAGTATGAGGAGACTCCCGGCTTATAGCAATCAGCCCCAGCATTTT
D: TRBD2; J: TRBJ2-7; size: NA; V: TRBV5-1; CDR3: CASSLGVLAGGRYEQYF; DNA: TGCGCCAGCAGCTTGGGGGTACTAGCGGGAGGGAGGTACGAGCAGTACTTC
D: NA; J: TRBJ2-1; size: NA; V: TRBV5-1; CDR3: CASSSGLFLNEQFF; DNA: TGCGCCAGCAGCTCGGGACTTTTTCTCAATGAGCAGTTCTTC
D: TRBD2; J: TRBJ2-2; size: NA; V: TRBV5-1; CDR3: CASSFGRADTGELFF; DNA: TGCGCCAGCTCCTTCGGGAGGGCGGACACCGGGGAGCTGTTTTTT
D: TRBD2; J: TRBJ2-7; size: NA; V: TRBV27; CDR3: CASSSSGRAVNEQYF; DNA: TGTGCCAGCAGTTCCAGCGGGAGGGCCGTGAACGAGCAGTACTTC
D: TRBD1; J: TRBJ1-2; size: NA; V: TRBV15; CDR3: CATSRYQGAMVGYTF; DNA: TGTGCCACCAGCAGGTATCAGGGGGCGATGGTTGGCTACACCTTC
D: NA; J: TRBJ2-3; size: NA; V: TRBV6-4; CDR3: CASSDSETDTQYF; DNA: TGTGCCAGCAGTGACTCGGAGACAGATACGCAGTATTTT
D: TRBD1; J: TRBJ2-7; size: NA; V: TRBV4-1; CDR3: CASSLIMRDRADEQYF; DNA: TGCGCCAGCAGCCTCATCATGCGGGACAGGGCTGACGAGCAGTACTTC
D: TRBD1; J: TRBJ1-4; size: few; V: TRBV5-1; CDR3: CASSLVPTGGGEKLFF; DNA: TGCGCCAGCAGCTTGGTCCCGACAGGGGGCGGTGAAAAACTGTTTTTT
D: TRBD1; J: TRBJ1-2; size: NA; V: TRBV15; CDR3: CATSFSDRKNGYTF; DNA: TGTGCCACCAGCTTTTCGGACAGGAAGAATGGCTACACCTTC
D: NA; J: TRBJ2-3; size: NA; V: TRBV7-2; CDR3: CASSSTREDTQYF; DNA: TGTGCCAGCAGCTCCACCAGGGAAGATACGCAGTATTTT
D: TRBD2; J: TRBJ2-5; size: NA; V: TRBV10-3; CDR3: CAISVAGEGETQYF; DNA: TGTGCCATCAGTGTAGCGGGAGAGGGAGAGACCCAGTACTTC
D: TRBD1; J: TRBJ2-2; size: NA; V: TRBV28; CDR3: CVTGVPTGELFF; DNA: TGTGTTACAGGGGTCCCTACCGGGGAGCTGTTTTTT
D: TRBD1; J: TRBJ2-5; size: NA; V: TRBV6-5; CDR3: CASSRGTGQETQYF; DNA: TGTGCCAGCAGTCGCGGGACAGGCCAAGAGACCCAGTACTTC
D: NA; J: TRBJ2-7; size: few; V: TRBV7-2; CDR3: CASSLDRVTEQYF; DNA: TGTGCCAGCAGCTTAGACAGGGTGACCGAGCAGTACTTC
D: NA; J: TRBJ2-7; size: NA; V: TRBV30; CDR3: CACTNPCEQYF; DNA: TGTGCCTGCACAAATCCGTGCGAGCAGTACTTC
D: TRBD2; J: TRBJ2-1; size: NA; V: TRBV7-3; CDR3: CASSSSGRNNEQFF; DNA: TGTGCCAGCAGCTCGAGCGGGAGGAACAATGAGCAGTTCTTC
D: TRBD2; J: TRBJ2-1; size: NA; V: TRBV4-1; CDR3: CASSHPGLAGGEEQFF; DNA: TGCGCCAGCAGCCATCCGGGACTAGCGGGAGGTGAGGAGCAGTTCTTC
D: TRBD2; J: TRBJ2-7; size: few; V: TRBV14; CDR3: CASLAGVHEQYF; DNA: TGTGCCAGCCTAGCGGGAGTCCACGAGCAGTACTTC
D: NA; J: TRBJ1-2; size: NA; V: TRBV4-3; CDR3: CASSQVKGPYGYTF; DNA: TGCGCCAGCAGCCAAGTTAAGGGGCCGTATGGCTACACCTTC